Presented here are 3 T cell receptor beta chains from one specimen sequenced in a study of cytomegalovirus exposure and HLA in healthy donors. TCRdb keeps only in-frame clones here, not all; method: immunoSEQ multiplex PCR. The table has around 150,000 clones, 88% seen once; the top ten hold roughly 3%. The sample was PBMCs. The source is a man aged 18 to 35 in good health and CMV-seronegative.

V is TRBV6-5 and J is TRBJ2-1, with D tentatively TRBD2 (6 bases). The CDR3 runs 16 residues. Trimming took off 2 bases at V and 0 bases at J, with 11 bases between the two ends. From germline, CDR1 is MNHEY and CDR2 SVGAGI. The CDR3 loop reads CASSYGAGSSYNEQFF. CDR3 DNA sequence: TGTGCCAGCAGTTACGGGGCGGGGAGCTCCTACAATGAGCAGTTCTTC.

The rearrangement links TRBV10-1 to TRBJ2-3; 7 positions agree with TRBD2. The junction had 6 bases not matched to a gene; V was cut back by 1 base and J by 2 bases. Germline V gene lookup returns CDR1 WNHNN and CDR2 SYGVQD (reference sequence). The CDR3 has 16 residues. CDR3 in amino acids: CASSEFRAGDTDTQYF. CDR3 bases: TGCGCCAGCAGTGAGTTCCGGGCGGGGGACACAGATACGCAGTATTTT.

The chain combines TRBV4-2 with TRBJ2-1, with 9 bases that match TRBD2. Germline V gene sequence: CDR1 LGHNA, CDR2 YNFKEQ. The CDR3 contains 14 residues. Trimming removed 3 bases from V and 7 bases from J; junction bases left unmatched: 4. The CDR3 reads CASSQPSGVNEQFF. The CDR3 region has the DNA TGTGCCAGCAGCCAGCCTAGCGGGGTAAATGAGCAGTTCTTC.